What follows describes a single T cell receptor (beta chain). The antigen it binds to is not known. Base quality data are lacking; no much larger clone is found one base away. From the cysteine up to the phenylalanine, the CDR3 has a length of 14 residues. The CDR3 DNA has 42 bases and is translated from base 1. Trimming at the junction amounts to 3 bases on V and 1 base on J, and the germline ends lie 9 bases apart. Based on the germline V gene (reference sequence), the CDR1 and CDR2 sequences are LNHDA and SQIVND. The sample belongs to a study of control samples from healthy donors and cancer patients (dated by TCRdb to the early 2020s). Libraries were built with the immunoSEQ multiplex PCR assay. TCRdb stores this immuneACCESS table with in-frame sequences only. Part of the clones is absent; in the studies checked, under half of the shortfall reflects unresolved V genes, and no reason is known for the rest. The sample contains 140,000 to 150,000 clones, more than 85% of them found a single time. The ten largest clonotypes hold roughly 3.2% of the sample.

The sequenced sample consisted of blood. The clonotype originates from a man aged 25-45 years in good health. Here the chain combines TRBV19 and TRBJ1-1; TRBD1 is a possible D gene, resting on 5 matching bases. In nucleotides, the sequence is TGTGCCAGTAGTATTGGGACGGGGAACACTGAAGCTTTCTTT. This encodes CASSIGTGNTEAFF.